This TCR beta chain was found in a study of shared clonotypes between healthy human individuals. About the research overall: Per-donor plates numbered three CD4 naive, three CD4 memory, two CD8 naive and one CD8 memory.

Deep was the level at which the assay was run. Assay: immunoSEQ multiplex PCR; the TCRdb copy retains only in-frame clones and omits some. The table records around 1.1 million clones, around 78% of them present only once. To note about this clone: The antigen remains unidentified.

Whole-study results and caveats: The study found lower generation probabilities in non-shared clonotypes than in those shared by all four donors.

There were no recent acute infections or vaccinations among the donors, who were healthy HIV-negative adults. V shed 9 bases, J shed 2 bases, and the junction held 22 bases outside the gene matches. The germline gives CDR1 SGHNT, CDR2 YENEEA. CDR3 length equals 20 residues. The sequenced material came from memory CD4+ T cells from PBMCs. This sample's subset: CD45RA-negative fraction. This sequence originates from a man between 18 and 29 years old in good health. Some clones in this sample may be carry-over from other donors' samples. This rearrangement joins TRBV11-3 to TRBJ2-4, with 10 nucleotides matching TRBD2. The CDR3 is CARSPFRFVLAGATKNIQYF. CDR3 DNA: TGTGCCAGGAGCCCCTTCCGATTCGTGCTAGCGGGAGCGACCAAAAACATTCAGTACTTC.